A selection of T cell receptor beta chains follows, all from one sample in a study of T-cell reconstitution after alpha-beta-depleted transplantation in children. TCRdb passed the PCR reads through MiXCR, listing each CDR3 protein once. The sample lists under 850,000 distinct CDR3 sequences, around 13% occurring once. The sample in question was PBMCs, obtained before TCRalphabeta/CD19-depleted stem cell transplant. All receptors derive from a girl aged 2-10 years with congenital amegakaryocytic thrombocytopenia, due to receive a stem cell transplant. The CDR3 runs from the conserved cysteine through the conserved F or W. The order of the fields is clone size, V gene, D gene, J gene, CDR3 DNA, CDR3 protein. D genes are given only for firm matches. Size is omitted from some rows. Given values are once, few, many or a class for expanded clones.

many	TRBV20-1	.	TRBJ2-5	TGCAGTGCTAGACTCCAACTCCAAGAGACCCAGTACTTC	CSARLQLQETQYF
many	TRBV10-3	.	TRBJ1-2	TGTGCCATCAGTGAGTCGACCCTTACAGGAGCCTCTAACTATGGCTACACCTTC	CAISESTLTGASNYGYTF
many	TRBV7-9	.	TRBJ2-7	TGTGCCAGCAGCTATACGACCGGGACTTTACGGGGCGAGCAGTACTTC	CASSYTTGTLRGEQYF
.	TRBV20-1	TRBD1	TRBJ1-2	TGCAGTGCTAGCCTCCGGGACAGGGAAGATGGCTACACCTTC	CSASLRDREDGYTF
.	TRBV29-1	.	TRBJ2-5	TGCAGCGTTGACTCTCGGTACCAAGAGACCCAGTACTTC	CSVDSRYQETQYF
few	TRBV5-1	TRBD2	TRBJ2-7	TGCGCCAGCAGCTTGACACTAGCGGGAGTCTACGAGCAGTACTTC	CASSLTLAGVYEQYF
many	TRBV27	TRBD2	TRBJ2-1	TGTGCCAGCAGTTATACCCCGGGACTAGCGGGAGGCAATGAGCAGTTCTTC	CASSYTPGLAGGNEQFF
few	TRBV12-3/TRBV12-4	.	TRBJ2-1	TGTGCCAGCAGTAAGACAGTCCACAATGAGCAGTTCTTC	CASSKTVHNEQFF
many	TRBV20-1	TRBD2	TRBJ2-2	TGCAGTGCTCAGCGGGAGGGCCCCTCCGGGGAGCTGTTTTTT	CSAQREGPSGELFF
few	TRBV7-2	.	TRBJ1-1	TGTGCCAGCAGCGCCCATATGAACACTGAAGCTTTCTTT	CASSAHMNTEAFF
.	TRBV20-1	TRBD1	TRBJ2-7	TGCAGTGCTCCAATCCGACAGGGGCACGAGCAGTACTTC	CSAPIRQGHEQYF
.	TRBV18	.	TRBJ2-5	TGTGCCAGCTCACCGCCCCCGGTACAAGAGACCCAGTACTTC	CASSPPPVQETQYF
.	TRBV5-1	.	TRBJ2-3	TGCGCCAGCAGCTTGCGGGTCCCCACAGATACGCAGTATTTT	CASSLRVPTDTQYF
.	TRBV12-3/TRBV12-4	.	TRBJ1-2	TGTGCCAGCAGTCCAGGGGTTGGAGAGGCAGCCTCTAACTATGGCTACACCTTC	CASSPGVGEAASNYGYTF
many	TRBV4-1	.	TRBJ2-3	TGCGCCAGCAGCCAAGACCCGGGGCAAGGGGCAGATACGCAGTATTTT	CASSQDPGQGADTQYF
many	TRBV6-1	.	TRBJ2-1	TGTGCCAGCAGTGAAGCGCTAGACTATGAGCAGTTCTTC	CASSEALDYEQFF
.	TRBV6-1	.	TRBJ2-7	TGTGCCAGCAGTGGAGGAGGGGCCCCGGTCTACGAGCAGTACTTC	CASSGGGAPVYEQYF
many	TRBV7-2	.	TRBJ2-3	TGTGCCAGCAGCTTAGTTACCCACACAGATACGCAGTATTTT	CASSLVTHTDTQYF
many	TRBV20-1	.	TRBJ1-5	TGCAGTGCTAGCCAGGGGCAAGAACAGCCCCAGCATTTT	CSASQGQEQPQHF
.	TRBV28	.	TRBJ1-1	TGTGCCAGCCACAGACCGAACACTGAAGCTTTCTTT	CASHRPNTEAFF
.	TRBV7-3	TRBD2	TRBJ2-1	TGTGCCAGCAGCTTTGGGGCTAGCGGCTCCTACAATGAGCAGTTCTTC	CASSFGASGSYNEQFF
many	TRBV11-2	TRBD2	TRBJ2-7	TGTGCCAGCAGCTTAAGAGGGCACCAGACTAGCGGGATGTACGAGCAGTACTTC	CASSLRGHQTSGMYEQYF
many	TRBV29-1	.	TRBJ1-1	TGCAGCGCTAGGCGCCCTCTGAACACTGAAGCTTTCTTT	CSARRPLNTEAFF
many	TRBV5-1	TRBD1	TRBJ1-1	TGCGCCAGCAGCTCGGGACAGGCGAACACTGAAGCTTTCTTT	CASSSGQANTEAFF
many	TRBV5-6	.	TRBJ1-2	TGTGCCAGCAGCCCGCAGGGTTCAGACTATGGCTACACCTTC	CASSPQGSDYGYTF
many	TRBV5-1	TRBD1	TRBJ2-7	TGCGCCAGCAGCTTGGAGGGGACAGGACCAACCCCCTACGAGCAGTACTTC	CASSLEGTGPTPYEQYF